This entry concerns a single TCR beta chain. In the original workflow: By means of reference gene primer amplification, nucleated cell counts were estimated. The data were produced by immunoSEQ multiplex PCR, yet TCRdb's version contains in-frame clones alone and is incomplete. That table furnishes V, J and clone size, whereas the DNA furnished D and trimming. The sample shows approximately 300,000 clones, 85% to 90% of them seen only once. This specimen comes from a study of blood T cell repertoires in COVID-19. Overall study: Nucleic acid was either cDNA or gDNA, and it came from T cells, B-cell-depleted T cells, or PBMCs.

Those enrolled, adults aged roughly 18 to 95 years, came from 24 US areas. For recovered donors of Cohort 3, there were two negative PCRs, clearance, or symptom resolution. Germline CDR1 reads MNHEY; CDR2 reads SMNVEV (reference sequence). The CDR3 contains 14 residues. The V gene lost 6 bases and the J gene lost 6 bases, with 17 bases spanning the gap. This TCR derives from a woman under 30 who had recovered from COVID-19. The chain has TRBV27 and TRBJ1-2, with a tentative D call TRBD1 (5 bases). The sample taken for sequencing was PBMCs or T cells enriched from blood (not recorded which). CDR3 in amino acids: CASSTFKGRDGYTF. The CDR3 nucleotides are TGTGCCAGCAGCACCTTTAAGGGGAGGGATGGCTACACCTTC.